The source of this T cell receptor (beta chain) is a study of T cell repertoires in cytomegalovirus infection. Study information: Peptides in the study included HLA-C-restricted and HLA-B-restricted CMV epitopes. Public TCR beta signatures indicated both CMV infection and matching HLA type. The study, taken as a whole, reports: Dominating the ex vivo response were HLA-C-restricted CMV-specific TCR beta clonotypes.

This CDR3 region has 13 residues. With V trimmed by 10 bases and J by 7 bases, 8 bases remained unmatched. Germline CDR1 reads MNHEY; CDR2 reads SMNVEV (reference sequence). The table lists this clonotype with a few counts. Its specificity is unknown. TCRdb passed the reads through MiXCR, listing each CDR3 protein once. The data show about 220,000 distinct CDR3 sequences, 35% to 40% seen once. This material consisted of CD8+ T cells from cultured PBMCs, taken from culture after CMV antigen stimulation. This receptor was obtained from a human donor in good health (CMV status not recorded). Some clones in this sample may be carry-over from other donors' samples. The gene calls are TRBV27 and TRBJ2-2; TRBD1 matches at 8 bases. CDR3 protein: CANLTGVNGELFF. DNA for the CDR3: TGTGCCAACTTGACAGGGGTGAACGGGGAGCTGTTTTTT.